This paragraph reports one T cell receptor (beta chain). Its antigen is unidentified. The sample originates from a study of blood T cells in healthy people across ages. Study conclusions and caveats: Age advanced and TCR beta diversity per million T cells fell, roughly linearly. Expanded clonotype shifts may have been confounded, as the donors had an unknown CMV status.

Investigators took about 10 milliliters of peripheral blood from every donor. Using a J-beta primer mix together with a sample-barcoded 5' primer, a second PCR was run for roughly 7 to 11 cycles. MiXCR, applied by TCRdb to the 5' RACE reads, yields one record per CDR3 protein. The data contain about 1.6 million distinct CDR3 sequences, around 35% of them seen just once; the ten biggest clones take up 10% to 12%. Germline assignment: CDR1 SGHNT and CDR2 YYREEE (reference sequence). The germline V and J ends were trimmed by 0 bases and 2 bases, with 12 bases remaining between them. The CDR3 loop spans 15 amino acids.

Input material: blood. The receptor's source is a woman under 40 in good health. The gene calls are TRBV5-4 and TRBJ2-7, with a weak D call TRBD1 (6 bases). The CDR3 nucleotides are TGTGCCAGCAGCTTGGGCACAGGGCCAACCTACGAGCAGTACTTC. Protein: CASSLGTGPTYEQYF.